Following are 30 T cell receptor beta chains from one sample sequenced in a study of T cell clonality in common variable immunodeficiency. Here immunoSEQ multiplex PCR was the method, and the copy in TCRdb shows in-frame clones only, minus some. The data show some 27,000 clones, with none appearing a single time. Study-level points and caveats: Reportedly, TCR beta sequences from common variable immunodeficiency showed fewer deletions and N-nucleotide insertions.

Their specific antigens are unknown. The sample consisted of peripheral blood mononuclear cells. Every receptor here comes from a human donor with common variable immunodeficiency.

The table lists this clone with a few counts. Sequencing ends 3 residues short of the CDR3 end; the germline J gene provides the rest. The rearrangement uses TRBV5-1 and TRBJ1-6; no firm D call. Trimming left V 5 bases short and J 0 bases short, with 9 bases between. The CDR3 runs to 15 residues. Per the germline V gene, CDR1 is SGHRS and CDR2 is YFSETQ. CDR3 loop: CASRPGSSYNSPLHF. The CDR3 DNA, read in part, is TGCGCCAGCAGGCCGGGTAGCTCCTATAATTCACCC.

Worth noting for this clone: The CDR3 end lies 3 residues beyond the end of the read and is filled in from the germline J gene. This chain connects TRBV7-9 to TRBJ2-7, with a weak D call TRBD1 (5 bases). V dropped 3 bases and J dropped 5 bases, with 8 bases sitting between them. This CDR3 spans 12 amino acids. Per germline, CDR1 SEHNR and CDR2 FQNEAQ (reference sequence). The CDR3 DNA, read in part, is TGTGCCAGCAGCTTGGAAGGGGACGAG. Translated, it gives CASSLEGDE. Given in full, the CDR3 is CASSLEGDEQYF.

On this clone itself: Read data end 3 residues before the CDR3 end; the end is taken from the germline J gene. The V and J genes are TRBV19 and TRBJ1-2, with 11 bases fitting TRBD1. Trimming took 1 base from V and 3 from J; bases not matched to a gene: 7. CDR1 is LNHDA and CDR2 is SQIVND in the germline V gene (reference sequence). CDR3 length: 17 residues. CDR3: CASSIGTGGRRHYGYTF. The DNA read from the CDR3 is TGTGCCAGTAGTATAGGGACAGGGGGCAGAAGACACTATGGC. Supplemented by reference TRBV19 and TRBJ1-2, the full variable domain reads DGGITQSPKYLFRKEGQNVTLSCEQNLNHDAMYWYRQDPGQGLRLIYYSQIVNDFQKGDIAEGYSVSREKKESFPLTVTSAQKNPTAFYLCASSIGTGGRRHYGYTFGSGTRLTVV.

This clone occurred many times. The CDR3 reads CASSSDPFRTGYGYTF. Incomplete CDR3 DNA: TGCGCCAGCAGCTCAGACCCTTTCAGGACAGGGTATGGC. The rearrangement links TRBV5-1 to TRBJ1-2, with TRBD1 matching 8 bases. The read terminates 3 residues before the CDR3 end, so the remaining end is supplied by the germline J gene. The CDR3 contains 16 residues. J gave up 5 bases and V 3 bases, and 12 bases lay outside the gene matches. In germline, CDR1 is SGHRS, CDR2 YFSETQ.

In its sample, this clone was seen a few times. From the germline J gene comes the end of the CDR3, since the read stops 3 residues before it. This chain links TRBV7-9 with TRBJ2-7; D remains ambiguous. From germline, CDR1 is SEHNR and CDR2 FQNEAQ (reference sequence). This CDR3 contains 13 residues. V was pared by 0 bases and J by 3 bases, with 6 bases between. The CDR3 loop is CASSLAGSYEQYF. CDR3 DNA (partial): TGTGCCAGCAGCTTAGCGGGCAGCTACGAG. The full variable domain, rest sourced from reference TRBV7-9 and TRBJ2-7, is DTGVSQNPRHKITKRGQNVTFRCDPISEHNRLYWYRQTLGQGPEFLTYFQNEAQLEKSRLLSDRFSAERPKGSFSTLEIQRTEQGDSAMYLCASSLAGSYEQYFGPGTRLTVT.

As to this clone: The observed sequence ends 3 residues before the CDR3 terminus, with the missing tail filled in from the germline J gene. The chain recombines TRBV19 with TRBJ1-3, with 11 bases that match TRBD1. From germline, CDR1 is LNHDA and CDR2 SQIVND (reference sequence). V lost 10 bases and J lost 0; bases outside the gene matches: 14. The CDR3 is 18 amino acids. The CDR3 DNA, read in part, is TGTGCCACCGGAAGGGGGACAGGGGGAGTATCCTCTGGAAACACC. Encoded protein: CATGRGTGGVSSGNT. The whole CDR3 protein is CATGRGTGGVSSGNTIYF.

Comment on this clone: The CDR3 end is not reached by the read, which stops 3 residues before it; the germline J gene fills it in. The V and J genes are TRBV7-3 and TRBJ2-1, with TRBD1 matching over 7 bases. The ends lost 4 bases at V and 7 bases at J; junction bases unmatched: 1. This CDR3 is 12 amino acids long. Germline loops: CDR1 SGHTA, CDR2 FQGTGA. The CDR3 region is CASSSQGNEQFF. CDR3 DNA (partial): TGTGCCAGCAGCTCACAGGGGAATGAG.

A word on this clone: The missing CDR3 end, 3 residues past where the read stops, is filled in from the germline J gene. The chain has TRBV19 and TRBJ2-7, with 8 bases fitting TRBD1. CDR3 size: 14 residues. The trim removed 4 bases at V and 4 bases at J, leaving 6 bases unmatched. Germline V CDR1 and CDR2: LNHDA, SQIVND (reference sequence). CDR3 amino acids: CASSKGQDLYEQYF. The DNA read from the CDR3 is TGTGCCAGTAGTAAGGGACAGGATCTTTACGAG.

The table lists this clone with a few counts. The read ends 3 residues before the CDR3 terminus; that terminus is restored from the germline J gene. This chain connects TRBV19 to TRBJ1-4, with D unresolved. Trimming shortened V by 7 bases and J by 4 bases, and 10 bases separated the two germline ends. CDR1 and CDR2 from the germline V gene are LNHDA and SQIVND (reference sequence). This CDR3 contains 13 residues. CDR3 DNA, as far as it was read: TGTGCCAGTAACAACAGAATTAATGAAAAA. Its translation is CASNNRINEK. The entire CDR3 protein is CASNNRINEKLFF.

This clone was seen a few times. The sequenced fragment ends 3 residues before the CDR3 boundary, so the rest is inferred from the germline J gene. This rearrangement joins TRBV18 to TRBJ1-3; 7 bases fit TRBD1. CDR1 and CDR2 from the germline V gene are KGHSH and LQKENI. The V gene end was trimmed by 3 bases and the J gene end by 2 bases; junction bases not matched to a gene: 7. This CDR3 is 16 amino acids long. This CDR3 reads CASSPSQTGPGNTIYF. The part of the CDR3 DNA that was read is TGTGCCAGCTCACCTTCTCAGACAGGGCCTGGAAACACC.

The table lists this clone with many counts. The DNA ends 3 residues before the CDR3 does, and the rest of the CDR3 is filled in from the germline J gene. The chain links TRBV30 to TRBJ2-1; 8 nucleotides match TRBD2. CDR3 length: 16 residues. The ends lost 0 bases at V and 7 bases at J; junction bases unmatched: 11. Germline CDR1 GTSNPN, CDR2 SVGIG (reference sequence). The sequenced CDR3 bases are TGTGCCTGGAGTGTATCGGGCGGGGGGCTTTCGAATGAG. It encodes CAWSVSGGGLSNE. The whole CDR3 protein reads CAWSVSGGGLSNEQFF.

This clone showed up just a few times. Sequencing ends 3 residues short of the CDR3 end; the germline J gene provides the rest. The gene calls are TRBV6-1 and TRBJ1-5; weak D call: TRBD1 (6 bases). Germline CDR1 MNHNS, CDR2 SASEGT. The V and J ends lost 2 bases and 6 bases respectively, with 14 bases between them. This CDR3 is 15 amino acids long. The DNA read from the CDR3 is TGTGCCAGCAGTGAAAGTGCGGGGGGCATTCAGCCC. Protein product: CASSESAGGIQP. The entire CDR3 protein is CASSESAGGIQPQHF.

This clone was seen more than once but under ten times. The CDR3 end falls 3 residues outside the read, so it is completed with the germline J gene. The J gene is TRBJ2-3, the V gene TRBV2; D remains ambiguous. The germline V gene encodes CDR1 SNHLY and CDR2 FYNNEI. This CDR3 comprises 11 residues. CDR3: CASSEAVAQYF. CDR3 bases read: TGTGCCAGCAGTGAGGCAGTCGCG.

On this clone itself: The CDR3 end lies 3 residues beyond the end of the read and is filled in from the germline J gene. The chain links TRBV19 to TRBJ1-5, with 7 bases matching TRBD1. Germline V lookup: CDR1 LNHDA, CDR2 SQIVND (reference sequence). CDR3 size: 15 residues. Unmatched junction bases numbered 6, after V lost 5 bases and J lost 2 bases. The CDR3 protein is CASSPGQVGNQPQHF. CDR3 bases read: TGTGCCAGTAGTCCCGGACAGGTGGGCAATCAGCCC.

This clone was observed many times. The read is 3 residues too short to cover the CDR3 end, so that end is filled in from the germline J gene. J is TRBJ2-1 and V is TRBV6-1, with TRBD2 identical over 8 bases. The CDR3 spans 16 residues. V dropped 4 bases and J dropped 4; count of bases not matched to a gene: 9. Germline assignment: CDR1 MNHNS and CDR2 SASEGT. The sequenced part of the CDR3 DNA is TGTGCCAGCAGTGGGGAAAGCGGGGGTCCATACAATGAG. Amino acids: CASSGESGGPYNE. The complete CDR3 sequence is CASSGESGGPYNEQFF.

With respect to this clone: The read finishes 3 residues shy of the CDR3 end, and the germline J gene is used to complete it. This rearrangement joins TRBV30 to TRBJ2-6; D is perhaps TRBD2 (5 bases). The CDR3 runs to 16 residues. With 7 bases removed from V and 0 bases from J, the gap between germline ends came to 16 bases. Germline V gives CDR1 GTSNPN, CDR2 SVGIG (reference sequence). The CDR3 is CASSEEGHSGANVLTF. The CDR3 DNA, read in part, is TGTGCCTCCTCAGAAGAGGGTCACTCTGGGGCCAACGTC.

The sample holds many counts of this clone. The CDR3 end falls 3 residues outside the read, so it is completed with the germline J gene. The chain has TRBV20-1 and TRBJ1-6; tentatively, D is TRBD1 (5 bases). V was shortened by 0 bases and J by 7 bases, with 13 bases between the two germline ends. Looked up from germline, CDR1 is DFQATT and CDR2 is SNEGSKA (reference sequence). The CDR3 spans 15 residues. CDR3 DNA (partial): TGCAGTGCTAGAGATCTTCAGGGCTGGAATTCACCC. As protein: CSARDLQGWNSP. The whole CDR3 reads CSARDLQGWNSPLHF.

This clone is labeled as medium-sized (0.01 to 0.1%). The sequenced fragment ends 3 residues before the CDR3 boundary, so the rest is inferred from the germline J gene. The chain has TRBV20-1 and TRBJ2-3; 9 bases map to TRBD2. This CDR3 region has 15 residues. Germline assignment: CDR1 DFQATT and CDR2 SNEGSKA (reference sequence). Trimming cost V 0 bases and J 7 bases; bases outside gene matches: 8. CDR3 region: CSARDPRGGKYTQYF. CDR3 bases read: TGCAGTGCTAGAGATCCGCGGGGGGGCAAGTATACG.

The CDR3 bases that were read are TGTGCCAGCAGCTTAGGGGCGGGGGGGCTGAGTGAG. Protein: CASSLGAGGLSE. The whole CDR3 is CASSLGAGGLSEQFF. J is TRBJ2-1 and V is TRBV7-2; 9 nucleotides align to TRBD2. The read finishes 3 residues shy of the CDR3 end, and the germline J gene is used to complete it. V was pared by 1 base and J by 9 bases, with 7 bases of the junction left unmatched. From germline, CDR1 is SGHTA and CDR2 FQGNSA. The CDR3 runs to 15 residues.

The part of the CDR3 DNA that was read is TGTGCCAGCAGTCCGGCAGATACG. As protein: CASSPADT. The CDR3 in its entirety is CASSPADTQYF. The chain is built from TRBV7-6 and TRBJ2-3; no reliable D call. The read terminates 3 residues before the CDR3 end, so the remaining end is supplied by the germline J gene. The germline gives CDR1 SGHVS, CDR2 FNYEAQ. Trimming took 6 bases from V and 4 from J, leaving 5 bases between them. This CDR3 spans 11 amino acids. The whole variable domain, remainder taken from reference TRBV7-6 and TRBJ2-3, is GAGVSQSPRYKVTKRGQDVALRCDPISGHVSLYWYRQALGQGPEFLTYFNYEAQQDKSGLPNDRFSAERPEGSISTLTIQRTEQRDSAMYRCASSPADTQYFGPGTRLTVL.

This clone was detected a few times. CDR3 DNA, as far as it was read: TGTGCCAGTAGTATACTGGGGGGGAGGGATACG. Its translation is CASSILGGRDT. The full CDR3 protein is CASSILGGRDTQYF. The chain uses TRBV19 and TRBJ2-3; 7 bases fit TRBD2. The DNA ends 3 residues before the CDR3 does, and the rest of the CDR3 is filled in from the germline J gene. Germline V gene lookup returns CDR1 LNHDA and CDR2 SQIVND (reference sequence). This CDR3 spans 14 amino acids. The ends lost 2 bases at V and 6 bases at J; junction bases unmatched: 5.

This clone was counted ten times or more. The read halts 3 residues ahead of the CDR3 end, with the missing end drawn from the germline J gene. This chain links TRBV18 with TRBJ2-2, with D perhaps TRBD2 (6 bases). This CDR3 is built from 17 residues. Germline V CDR1 and CDR2: KGHSH, LQKENI. Trimming shortened V by 2 bases and J by 4 bases, and 17 bases separated the two germline ends. Partial CDR3 DNA: TGTGCCAGCTCACCAGGGTTCCAGGGACTTGGCACCGGGGAG. Translation: CASSPGFQGLGTGE. The full CDR3 reads CASSPGFQGLGTGELFF.

This clone is medium-sized. The read terminates 3 residues ahead of where the CDR3 ends, so the germline J gene completes it. Other nucleotide sequences in the sample specify the same CDR3. The chain couples TRBV18 to TRBJ1-2, with TRBD1 matching 7 bases. The CDR3 is 15 residues long. From germline, CDR1 is KGHSH and CDR2 LQKENI. The V and J ends lost 3 bases and 2 bases, in that order; junction bases with no gene match: 6. CDR3 in amino acids: CASSPGTALNYGYTF. CDR3 bases read: TGTGCCAGCTCACCCGGGACAGCATTGAACTATGGC.

This clone has a handful of counts. The read ends 3 residues early relative to the CDR3; the germline J gene fills the gap. The chain links TRBV2 to TRBJ1-6, with 7 bases that match TRBD1. This CDR3 region has 14 residues. J gave up 4 bases and V 6 bases, and 3 bases lay outside the gene matches. Per germline, CDR1 SNHLY and CDR2 FYNNEI. This CDR3 reads CASSEQGYNSPLHF. Incomplete CDR3 DNA: TGTGCCAGCAGCGAACAGGGGTATAATTCACCC.

CDR3 DNA, as far as it was read: TGTGCCAGTAGTTCTAGGAGCTCTGGAAACACC. Amino acids: CASSSRSSGNT. The entire CDR3 protein is CASSSRSSGNTIYF. The rearrangement links TRBV19 to TRBJ1-3; D unresolved. The CDR3 is cut off 3 residues early in the read; its end comes from the germline J gene. From germline, CDR1 is LNHDA and CDR2 SQIVND (reference sequence). Trimming took 5 bases from V and 0 from J, leaving 8 bases between them. This CDR3 spans 14 amino acids.

This clone was seen more than once but under ten times. The CDR3 bases that were read are TGTGCCAGTAGGTACTCCGATACG. Its protein is CASRYSDT. From start to end, the CDR3 is CASRYSDTQYF. The chain employs TRBV19 and TRBJ2-3, with D unclear. The CDR3 end falls 3 residues outside the read, so it is completed with the germline J gene. The germline CDR1 and CDR2 sequences are LNHDA and SQIVND (reference sequence). V was trimmed by 6 bases and J by 6 bases, leaving 7 bases between them. CDR3 length: 11 amino acids.

This clone was seen only a few times. The read gets to within 3 residues of the CDR3 end, and the germline J gene fills in the rest. Other DNA sequences of this sample code for an identical CDR3. V usage is TRBV19 and J usage is TRBJ2-1, with TRBD1 matching over 8 bases. The CDR3 covers 13 residues. The V gene's germline CDR1 is LNHDA and CDR2 SQIVND (reference sequence). V trimming: 6 bases; J trimming: 4 bases; junction bases outside the gene matches: 2. The CDR3 bases that were read are TGTGCCAGTAGAACAGGGGGGTACAATGAG. This encodes CASRTGGYNE. The entire CDR3 reads CASRTGGYNEQFF.

Remarks on this clone: The read terminates 3 residues before the CDR3 end, so the remaining end is supplied by the germline J gene. V is TRBV5-6 and J is TRBJ2-7; 10 bases agree with TRBD2. Unmatched junction bases numbered 5, after V lost 2 bases and J lost 6 bases. This CDR3 spans 14 amino acids. Germline V gene lookup returns CDR1 SGHDT and CDR2 YYEEEE. The CDR3 spells CASSLGIAGGEQYF. CDR3 DNA, as far as it was read: TGTGCCAGCAGCTTAGGGATAGCGGGGGGCGAG.

This clone was seen repeatedly, ten times or more. The read finishes 3 residues shy of the CDR3 end, and the germline J gene is used to complete it. The V gene is TRBV19, the J gene TRBJ1-1; tentatively, D is TRBD1 (5 bases). V lost 5 bases and J 4 bases, leaving 17 bases between the germline ends. CDR1 LNHDA and CDR2 SQIVND come from the germline V gene (reference sequence). The CDR3 has 15 residues. The CDR3 bases that were read are TGTGCCAGTAGTCAAGGCTGGGCAGGGTCCACTGAA. Translating it yields CASSQGWAGSTE. The whole CDR3 reads CASSQGWAGSTEAFF. Using reference TRBV19 and TRBJ1-1 for the parts outside the CDR3, the full variable domain is DGGITQSPKYLFRKEGQNVTLSCEQNLNHDAMYWYRQDPGQGLRLIYYSQIVNDFQKGDIAEGYSVSREKKESFPLTVTSAQKNPTAFYLCASSQGWAGSTEAFFGQGTRLTVV.

This clone was picked up many times. The missing CDR3 end, 3 residues past where the read stops, is filled in from the germline J gene. The chain recombines TRBV5-1 with TRBJ2-3, with 10 bases fitting TRBD2. Trimming cost V 0 bases and J 4 bases; bases outside gene matches: 2. This CDR3 region has 15 residues. Germline CDR1 and CDR2: SGHRS and YFSETQ. The sequenced part of the CDR3 DNA is TGCGCCAGCAGCTTGGATAGCGGGGGGTCAGATACG. Translating gives CASSLDSGGSDT. In full, the CDR3 reads CASSLDSGGSDTQYF.